These 30 T cell receptor beta chains were all obtained from the same sample, sequenced in a study of early T cells in non-severe SARS-CoV-2 infection. TCRdb itself ran the 5' RACE reads through MiXCR, one entry per CDR3 protein. Of fewer than 80,000 distinct CDR3 sequences listed, about 12% were seen once; the top ten hold 0.95% to 1.5%. The sample consisted of whole blood, taken at baseline. These TCRs come from an adult who was a healthcare worker with PCR-confirmed SARS-CoV-2 infection or an uninfected control (not recorded which). The donor label of this sample is uncertain.

This clonotype was observed at least ten times. The rearrangement uses TRBV15 and TRBJ1-2; possibly TRBD1 for D (5 bases). The germline V and J ends were trimmed by 2 bases and 5 bases, with 12 bases remaining between them. The germline CDR1 and CDR2 sequences are LNHNV and YYDKDF (reference sequence). The CDR3 extends over 14 amino acids. The DNA for the CDR3 is TGTGCCACCAGCAGAAAGGGGATAGAGTATGGCTACACCTTC. Its translation: CATSRKGIEYGYTF.

The rearrangement joins TRBV19 to TRBJ1-6, with TRBD1 as a possible D gene (6 bases). Trimming cost V 7 bases and J 12 bases, with 22 bases left between them. The CDR3 totals 15 residues. CDR1 is LNHDA, CDR2 SQIVND, per germline (reference sequence). The chain's CDR3 is CASTTSLRGTRPLHF. The CDR3 region has the DNA TGTGCCAGTACCACCTCATTAAGGGGGACGAGACCCCTCCACTTT.

In its sample, this clonotype was seen many times. The chain has TRBV24-1 and TRBJ1-2; D remains ambiguous. CDR1 and CDR2 (germline): KGHDR, SFDVKD. The CDR3 consists of 14 residues. Between the trimmed V and J ends, which lost 3 bases and 4 bases, there was a span of 11 bases. The CDR3, as DNA: TGTGCCACCAGTGATCAGGACGGAGGCTATGGCTACACCTTC. Translation: CATSDQDGGYGYTF.

This clonotype has just a few counts. The chain combines TRBV19 with TRBJ1-6, with D perhaps matching TRBD1 (5 bases). This CDR3 is built from 15 residues. V shed 5 bases and J shed 7 bases, with 15 bases lying between them. From germline, CDR1 is LNHDA and CDR2 SQIVND (reference sequence). Here the CDR3 reads CASSSRTTRNSPLHF. For the CDR3, the DNA is TGTGCCAGTAGTTCCCGGACAACTCGGAATTCACCCCTCCACTTT.

V and J are TRBV7-8 and TRBJ1-5; D is uncertain. The CDR3 length is 14 residues. The V and J ends lost 1 base and 4 bases respectively, with 8 bases between them. Germline V lookup: CDR1 SGHVS, CDR2 FQNEAQ. In nucleotides, the CDR3 is TGTGCCAGCAGCTTAGTAACTGATAATCAGCCCCAGCATTTT. Encoded protein: CASSLVTDNQPQHF.

This sequence joins TRBV3-1 and TRBJ2-1, with 9 bases that match TRBD2. The V and J ends lost 4 bases and 4 bases, in that order; junction bases with no gene match: 14. In germline, CDR1 is LGHDT, CDR2 YNNKEL (reference sequence). The CDR3 consists of 18 residues. Here the CDR3 DNA reads TGTGCCAGCAGCCCCGGTCTGCGGGGGGGCCCCGGGTACAATGAGCAGTTCTTC. Its translation: CASSPGLRGGPGYNEQFF.

This clonotype was seen repeatedly, ten times or more. The J gene is TRBJ2-5, the V gene TRBV4-2, with 9 positions matching TRBD1. The CDR3 has 18 residues. Germline values: CDR1 LGHNA, CDR2 YNFKEQ. Losses at the gene ends were 4 bases for V and 2 bases for J; bases not matched to a gene: 14. CDR3 loop: CASSRRTGDPTRQETQYF. CDR3 bases: TGTGCCAGCAGCCGAAGGACAGGGGACCCAACCCGTCAAGAGACCCAGTACTTC.

This clonotype has only a few counts. The chain carries TRBV5-1 and TRBJ2-2; tentative D call: TRBD1 (6 bases). Germline CDR1 reads SGHRS; CDR2 reads YFSETQ. CDR3 length: 13 amino acids. Between the trimmed V and J ends, which lost 5 bases and 4 bases, there was a span of 9 bases. CDR3 in amino acids: CASSTGSTGELFF. Here the CDR3 DNA reads TGCGCCAGCAGTACAGGGAGCACCGGGGAGCTGTTTTTT. The full variable domain, its missing parts supplied by reference TRBV5-1 and TRBJ2-2, is KAGVTQTPRYLIKTRGQQVTLSCSPISGHRSVSWYQQTPGQGLQFLFEYFSETQRNKGNFPGRFSGRQFSNSRSEMNVSTLELGDSALYLCASSTGSTGELFFGEGSRLTVL.

The sample holds a few counts of this clonotype. V gene TRBV13 combines with J gene TRBJ2-1; TRBD1 aligns across 10 bases. The CDR3 loop spans 15 amino acids. Trimming at V came to 5 bases and at J to 4 bases, leaving 5 bases not matched to a gene. Per germline, CDR1 PRHDT and CDR2 FYEKMQ (reference sequence). Here the CDR3 DNA reads TGTGCCAGCAGCCCCCGGACAGGGGGTTACAATGAGCAGTTCTTC. Its protein product is CASSPRTGGYNEQFF.

The J gene is TRBJ2-2, the V gene TRBV2; possible D gene TRBD1, 5 bases. V gave up 8 bases and J gave up 6 bases, with 13 bases separating them. Germline V CDR1 and CDR2: SNHLY, FYNNEI. The length of the CDR3 is 13 residues. This chain's CDR3 is CASHQGSAGELFF. The CDR3 coding sequence is TGTGCCAGCCACCAGGGTTCGGCCGGGGAGCTGTTTTTT.

This clonotype has just a few counts. The chain uses TRBV5-1 and TRBJ2-1, with 9 nucleotides matching TRBD1. The CDR3 contains 16 residues. The V segment lost 5 bases and the J segment 6 bases; nucleotides outside the gene matches: 12. The V gene's germline CDR1 is SGHRS and CDR2 YFSETQ. The CDR3 loop reads CASSYNPGQGFNEQFF. The CDR3 DNA sequence: TGCGCCAGCAGTTATAATCCGGGACAGGGCTTCAATGAGCAGTTCTTC.

This clonotype was picked up a small number of times. This rearrangement joins TRBV5-5 to TRBJ2-5; 14 positions match TRBD2. CDR1 and CDR2 from the germline V gene are SGHKS and YYEKEE (reference sequence). V was clipped by 2 bases and J by 2 bases; unmatched bases: 5. The CDR3 loop spans 17 amino acids. CDR3 residues: CASSLGLAGGQQETQYF. The CDR3 bases are TGTGCCAGCAGCTTAGGACTAGCGGGGGGCCAACAAGAGACCCAGTACTTC.

This rearrangement joins TRBV2 to TRBJ2-1, with D tentatively TRBD2 (6 bases). The V and J ends lost 6 bases and 10 bases respectively, with 19 bases between them. CDR1 is SNHLY, CDR2 FYNNEI, per germline. The CDR3 sequence is 14 residues long. For the CDR3, the DNA is TGTGCCAGCAGCAACTCCCGGGAGATCCCCGAGCAGTTCTTC. This codes for CASSNSREIPEQFF.

The CDR3 loop is CAADRALYGYTF. The CDR3 DNA reads as TGTGCCGCGGACCGGGCCCTCTATGGCTACACCTTC. This chain uses TRBV30 with TRBJ1-2; the D is unclear. The CDR3 is made up of 12 amino acids. Germline CDR1 is GTSNPN and CDR2 is SVGIG (reference sequence). Trimming took off 8 bases at V and 4 bases at J, with 14 bases between the two ends.

This clonotype was detected a few times. The chain carries TRBV12-3 or TRBV12-4 and TRBJ2-2; 7 bases line up with TRBD1. With 6 bases clipped from V and 4 bases from J, the junction kept 11 bases outside the gene matches. The CDR3 sequence is 16 residues long. Here the CDR3 reads CASRFRDSFTTGELFF. The DNA for the CDR3 is TGTGCCAGCAGATTCCGGGACAGCTTCACCACCGGGGAGCTGTTTTTT.

This clonotype has a count of ten or more. The chain combines TRBV30 with TRBJ2-7; 10 nucleotides line up with TRBD2. The V gene's germline CDR1 is GTSNPN and CDR2 SVGIG (reference sequence). The J segment lost 2 bases and the V segment lost 5 bases, leaving 9 bases of the junction unmatched. The CDR3 spans 15 residues. The CDR3 is CAWDSLAGDTYEQYV. The DNA for the CDR3 is TGTGCCTGGGACTCCCTAGCGGGGGATACCTACGAGCAGTACGTC.

This clonotype has at least ten counts. The rearrangement links TRBV5-6 to TRBJ2-4; D remains ambiguous. Germline V CDR1 and CDR2: SGHDT, YYEEEE. The CDR3 sequence is 11 residues long. Trimming cost V 0 bases and J 8 bases, with 3 bases left between them. The CDR3 loop reads CASSLGYIQYF. CDR3 bases: TGTGCCAGCAGCTTGGGATACATTCAGTACTTC.

In this sample, this clonotype turned up many times. The J gene is TRBJ2-3, the V gene TRBV2; 8 bases line up with TRBD2. The CDR3 totals 15 residues. After removal of 7 bases from V and 4 bases from J, the junction contained 10 bases not matched to a gene. Germline CDR1 is SNHLY and CDR2 is FYNNEI. Here the CDR3 reads CASKISGVPADTQYF. The CDR3, as DNA: TGTGCCAGCAAGATTAGCGGGGTTCCAGCAGATACGCAGTATTTT.

This chain connects TRBV18 to TRBJ2-7; 9 bases line up with TRBD2. CDR1 is KGHSH, CDR2 LQKENI, per germline. V gave up 6 bases and J gave up 7 bases; unmatched junction bases: 10. The CDR3 has 14 residues. The DNA of the CDR3 is TGTGCCAGCTCGCCCGACCAGGCGGGAGGGGAGCAGTACGTC. Its translation: CASSPDQAGGEQYV.

V and J are TRBV12-3 or TRBV12-4 and TRBJ1-1; tentative D call: TRBD1 (6 bases). Between the trimmed V and J ends, which lost 5 bases and 1 base, there was a span of 20 bases. The CDR3 has 17 amino acids. The CDR3 bases are TGTGCCAGCAGTGCCTCGACCCTGGGACACAGGAACACTGAAGCTTTCTTT. Translation gives CASSASTLGHRNTEAFF.

V gene TRBV20-1 combines with J gene TRBJ1-5, with D perhaps TRBD1 (5 bases). Trimming shortened V by 2 bases and J by 0 bases, and 14 bases separated the two germline ends. CDR1 is DFQATT, CDR2 SNEGSKA, per germline (reference sequence). This CDR3 spans 16 amino acids. CDR3: CSARRDGAYSNQPQHF. DNA for the CDR3: TGCAGTGCTAGACGGGACGGAGCGTATAGCAATCAGCCCCAGCATTTT.

The chain is built from TRBV6-5 and TRBJ1-1, with a weak D call TRBD1 (5 bases). Germline CDR1 reads MNHEY; CDR2 reads SVGAGI. CDR3 length equals 14 residues. V dropped 0 bases and J dropped 6 bases, with 11 bases sitting between them. DNA for the CDR3: TGTGCCAGCAGTTACTCGGGGGGGGTCTCTGAAGCTTTCTTT. Its translation is CASSYSGGVSEAFF.

There are many counts of this clonotype. The V call is TRBV15, the J call TRBJ2-7; 9 bases agree with TRBD1. Germline V lookup: CDR1 LNHNV, CDR2 YYDKDF (reference sequence). This CDR3 is built from 17 residues. V was pared by 0 bases and J by 2 bases, with 8 bases of the junction left unmatched. CDR3 loop: CATSRDWAGQGPYEQYV. CDR3 bases: TGTGCCACCAGCAGAGATTGGGCGGGACAGGGTCCCTACGAGCAGTACGTC.

This clonotype was counted at least ten times. The rearrangement uses TRBV12-3 or TRBV12-4 and TRBJ1-1; 9 bases agree with TRBD1. This CDR3 comprises 13 residues. The junction had 3 bases not matched to a gene; V was cut back by 6 bases and J by 4 bases. The CDR3 spells CASSLGQGTEAFF. In DNA, the CDR3 is TGTGCCAGCAGCTTGGGACAGGGCACTGAAGCTTTCTTT.

This chain connects TRBV18 to TRBJ1-4, with D possibly TRBD1 on 6 matching bases. Germline V gene data show CDR1 as KGHSH and CDR2 as LQKENI. Trimming left V 3 bases short and J 7 bases short, with 18 bases between. The CDR3 has 16 residues. CDR3 DNA: TGTGCCAGCTCACCCGAGACGACAGGTCTTATTGAAAAACTGTTTTTT. As protein: CASSPETTGLIEKLFF.

This clonotype was counted a few times. The chain is built from TRBV7-9 and TRBJ2-7; 11 nucleotides align to TRBD2. The junction had 4 bases not matched to a gene; V was cut back by 1 base and J by 5 bases. The CDR3 contains 15 residues. Germline values: CDR1 SEHNR, CDR2 FQNEAQ (reference sequence). CDR3 loop: CASSLGLAGGDEQYV. For the CDR3, the DNA is TGTGCCAGCAGCTTAGGGCTAGCGGGGGGTGACGAGCAGTACGTC.

This chain connects TRBV6-5 to TRBJ1-1; TRBD1 matches 7 bases. The CDR3 spans 12 residues. The germline CDR1 and CDR2 sequences are MNHEY and SVGAGI. The trim removed 5 bases at V and 5 bases at J, leaving 2 bases unmatched. The CDR3 reads CASSKQGTEAFF. The CDR3 DNA reads TGTGCCAGCAGTAAACAGGGGACTGAAGCTTTCTTT.

This clonotype was seen only a few times. V gene TRBV18 combines with J gene TRBJ1-1, with D perhaps TRBD1 (6 bases). Germline CDR1 is KGHSH and CDR2 is LQKENI. This CDR3 region has 13 residues. V was pared by 4 bases and J by 6 bases, with 12 bases between. The CDR3 DNA follows: TGTGCCAGCTCACGACAGGCACTAGCTGAAGCTTTCTTT. Amino acid sequence: CASSRQALAEAFF.

This clonotype has a handful of counts. The V gene is TRBV7-3, the J gene TRBJ2-6; possible D gene TRBD1, 6 bases. The CDR3 has 16 residues. The V gene lost 2 bases and the J gene lost 2 bases, with 10 bases spanning the gap. Germline values: CDR1 SGHTA, CDR2 FQGTGA. CDR3 sequence reads: CASSLQGNTGANVLTF. The CDR3 DNA reads TGTGCCAGCAGCTTACAGGGGAACACTGGGGCCAACGTCCTGACTTTC.

This clonotype was observed many times. This rearrangement joins TRBV7-2 to TRBJ2-1, with 7 bases identical to TRBD2. V dropped 5 bases and J dropped 9; count of bases not matched to a gene: 4. The CDR3 has 12 amino acids. Germline CDR1 and CDR2: SGHTA and FQGNSA. The CDR3 is CASSAIAGEQFF. The CDR3 nucleotides are TGTGCCAGCAGCGCGATAGCGGGTGAGCAGTTCTTC.